The clone carrying this T cell receptor (beta chain) was recorded a few times. Being one base from a much bigger clone, this may be a read error. Free of recent acute infections or vaccinations, the donors were healthy HIV-negative adults. Donors comprised only Caucasian adults living in Nashville, Tennessee. Between the trimmed V and J ends, which lost 6 bases and 8 bases, there was a span of 16 bases. Germline CDR1 reads SNHLY; CDR2 reads FYNNEI. The CDR3 sequence is 13 residues long. This entry belongs to a study of shared clonotypes between healthy human individuals. Every subset had its genomic DNA shared out evenly among several immunoSEQ plates. The unsorted PBMC sample used ten immunoSEQ deep assay plates. The method was immunoSEQ multiplex PCR; TCRdb's version includes in-frame clones alone and lacks a portion of them. The data hold 450,000 to 500,000 clones, with 75% to 85% observed a single time.

This receptor was taken from a woman aged 35 to 49 in good health. Some clones in this sample may be carry-over from other donors' samples. Material: PBMCs. The chain uses TRBV2 and TRBJ1-2; a weak D match, TRBD1 (6 bases). CDR3 coding DNA: TGTGCCAGCAGACCTCATACAGGGCAAGGCTACACCTTC. As protein: CASRPHTGQGYTF.